The 7 T cell receptor beta chains listed next were all sequenced from one sample in a study of CD8 T cells in ankylosing spondylitis. The study's findings and limits: Seemingly distinctive of ankylosing spondylitis blood was a TCR beta motif formed by eight highly homologous variants.

These receptors lack a known antigen. TCRdb called the 5' RACE reads again in MiXCR, with one record for every CDR3 protein. Here the sample spans roughly 670,000 distinct CDR3 sequences, over 15% being singletons. Sample: blood, either unsorted or a sorted T cell fraction (not recorded which). The origin of the receptors is a male donor with ankylosing spondylitis.

The V call is TRBV30, the J call TRBJ1-1; maybe TRBD1 (5 bases). The germline gives CDR1 GTSNPN, CDR2 SVGIG (reference sequence). This CDR3 has 11 residues. V was cut by 2 bases and J by 11 bases, with 12 bases left in between. CDR3 sequence reads: CAWSRGVEAFF. CDR3 DNA sequence: TGTGCCTGGAGTCGGGGGGTCGAGGCTTTCTTT.

The V call is TRBV12-3 or TRBV12-4, the J call TRBJ1-6, with a possible D match to TRBD1 (6 bases). CDR3 length: 15 amino acids. V was pared by 1 base and J by 6 bases, with 10 bases between. CDR3 sequence reads: CASSLEGGGNSPLHF. The CDR3 DNA reads TGTGCCAGCAGTTTAGAGGGGGGCGGTAATTCACCCCTCCACTTT.

In its sample, this clonotype was seen many times. An end of the junction does not agree with germline; a read error may underlie this. CDR3 DNA sequence: TGCGCCAGCAGCTTAGACAGGGGCACTGAAGCTTTCTTT. This sequence encodes CASSLDRGTEAFF. V gene TRBV12-3 or TRBV12-4 combines with J gene TRBJ1-1, with 8 bases that match TRBD1. The CDR3 is 13 residues long.

V is TRBV29-1 and J is TRBJ2-1; 7 bases fit TRBD1. J was trimmed by 9 bases and V by 4 bases; bases with no gene match: 6. From germline, CDR1 is SQVTM and CDR2 ANQGSEA. The CDR3 is made up of 12 amino acids. The DNA of the CDR3 is TGCAGCGTTGTTACAGGGGCAGGTGAGCAGTTCTTC. Protein: CSVVTGAGEQFF.

This clonotype has a handful of counts. The chain couples TRBV28 to TRBJ1-5; no clear D. CDR1 is MDHEN and CDR2 is SYDVKM in the germline V gene. This CDR3 contains 14 residues. Deletions cut 4 bases from V and 4 bases from J, with 11 bases between. The CDR3 DNA is TGTGCCAGCAGTTCAGGTCTGTTGAATCAGCCCCAGCATTTT. This encodes CASSSGLLNQPQHF.

The chain employs TRBV7-9 and TRBJ2-1, with 9 nucleotides matching TRBD2. The CDR3 length is 16 residues. Trimming took 10 bases from V and 5 from J; bases not matched to a gene: 15. The germline V gene encodes CDR1 SEHNR and CDR2 FQNEAQ (reference sequence). Here the CDR3 reads CANRGPLAGSDNEQFF. The CDR3, as DNA: TGTGCCAACAGGGGCCCTCTAGCGGGGAGCGACAATGAGCAGTTCTTC.

This clonotype showed up many times. This chain uses TRBV20-1 with TRBJ2-3; D unclear. Trimming left V 6 bases short and J 2 bases short, with 18 bases between. Germline V gene sequence: CDR1 DFQATT, CDR2 SNEGSKA (reference sequence). This CDR3 region has 15 residues. The CDR3 DNA reads as TGCAGTGCGTGTCCCCGGCCCGCCAACACAGATACGCAGTATTTT. It is translated as CSACPRPANTDTQYF.